A selection of T cell receptor beta chains follows, all from one sample in a study of OX40 agonist ivuxolimab in advanced cancers. The method was immunoSEQ multiplex PCR; TCRdb's version includes in-frame clones alone and lacks a portion of them. This sample has under 55,000 clones, with approximately 92% found just once. The starting material was CD4+ or CD8+ T cells sorted from blood, obtained in a trial of the OX40 agonist ivuxolimab. Receptors were obtained from an adult with an advanced solid tumor such as melanoma, head and neck, liver or kidney cancer. Both conserved end residues are part of each CDR3. A D gene is named only where the DNA matches it firmly. Where a row states a size, it is once, few, many or the class of an expanded clone; other rows omit it.

v_gene	j_gene	d_gene	abundance	CDR3aa	CDR3nt
TRBV27	TRBJ2-5	-	-	CASSFFRGEETQYF	TGTGCCAGCAGTTTCTTCAGGGGAGAAGAGACCCAGTACTTC
TRBV5-6	TRBJ1-2	-	-	CASTDQSGPWGYTF	TGTGCCAGCACCGACCAGTCAGGCCCCTGGGGCTACACCTTC
TRBV25-1	TRBJ1-3	-	-	CASSATGGNTIYF	TGTGCCAGCAGTGCCACGGGCGGAAACACCATATATTTT
TRBV2	TRBJ2-5	-	once	CASSPPTGQETQYF	TGTGCCAGCTCCCCCCCGACAGGTCAAGAGACCCAGTACTTC
TRBV27	TRBJ2-7	TRBD1	-	CASSLPGQGPYEQYF	TGTGCCAGCAGTTTGCCGGGACAGGGTCCCTACGAGCAGTACTTC
TRBV5-6	TRBJ2-2	TRBD2	-	CASSLLAGGTGELFF	TGTGCCAGCAGTTTGCTAGCGGGAGGTACCGGGGAGCTGTTTTTT
TRBV18	TRBJ2-1	-	-	CASSPIGYRNEQFF	TGTGCCAGCTCACCAATCGGGTACAGGAATGAGCAGTTCTTC
TRBV2	TRBJ2-7	-	-	CASSDRRWGEQYF	TGTGCCAGCAGTGATCGTAGGTGGGGGGAGCAGTACTTC
TRBV19	TRBJ2-7	TRBD2	-	CASSIALSGIITYEQYF	TGTGCCAGTAGTATAGCCCTTAGCGGGATCATAACCTACGAGCAGTACTTC
TRBV4-3	TRBJ2-7	TRBD2	-	CASSQDSGGREYEQYF	TGCGCCAGCAGCCAAGATAGTGGCGGGAGGGAGTACGAGCAGTACTTC
TRBV27	TRBJ1-2	TRBD1	-	CASSLDPTGTYGYTF	TGTGCCAGCAGCTTAGACCCGACAGGGACCTATGGCTACACCTTC
TRBV28	TRBJ2-7	-	once	CASRDSASYEQYF	TGTGCCAGCAGAGACAGTGCCTCCTACGAGCAGTACTTC
TRBV6-5	TRBJ2-2	TRBD2	-	CASSYERDVGELFF	TGTGCCAGCAGTTACGAGCGGGATGTCGGGGAGCTGTTTTTT
TRBV18	TRBJ1-4	TRBD1	-	CASSPTDRNNEKLFF	TGTGCCAGCTCACCAACGGACAGGAACAATGAAAAACTGTTTTTT
TRBV28	TRBJ1-5	-	-	CASSFHNQPQHF	TGTGCCAGCAGTTTCCATAATCAGCCCCAGCATTTT